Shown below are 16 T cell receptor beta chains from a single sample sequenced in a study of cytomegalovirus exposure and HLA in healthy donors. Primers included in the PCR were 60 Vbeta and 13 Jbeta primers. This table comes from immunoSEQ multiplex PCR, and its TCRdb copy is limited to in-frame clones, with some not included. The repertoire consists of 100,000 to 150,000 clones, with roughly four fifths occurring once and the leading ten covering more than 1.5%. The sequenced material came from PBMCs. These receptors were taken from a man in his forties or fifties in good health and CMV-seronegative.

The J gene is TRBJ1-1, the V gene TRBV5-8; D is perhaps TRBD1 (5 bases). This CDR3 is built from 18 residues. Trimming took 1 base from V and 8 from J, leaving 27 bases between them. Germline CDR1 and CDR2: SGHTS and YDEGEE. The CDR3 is CASSLFGAGRSLFPEAFF. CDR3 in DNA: TGTGCCAGCAGCTTGTTCGGCGCAGGGCGGTCACTCTTCCCCGAAGCTTTCTTT. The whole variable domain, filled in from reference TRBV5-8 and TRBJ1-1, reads EAGVTQSPTHLIKTRGQQATLRCSPISGHTSVYWYQQALGLGLQFLLWYDEGEERNRGNFPPRFSGRQFPNYSSELNVNALELEDSALYLCASSLFGAGRSLFPEAFFGQGTRLTVV.

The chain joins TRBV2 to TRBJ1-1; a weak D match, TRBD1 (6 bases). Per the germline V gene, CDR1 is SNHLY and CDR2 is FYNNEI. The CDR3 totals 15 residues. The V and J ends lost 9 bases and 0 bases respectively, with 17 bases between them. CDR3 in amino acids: CARKRVDRLNTEAFF. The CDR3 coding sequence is TGTGCCAGGAAAAGAGTCGACAGGCTGAACACTGAAGCTTTCTTT. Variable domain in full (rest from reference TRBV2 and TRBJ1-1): EPEVTQTPSHQVTQMGQEVILRCVPISNHLYFYWYRQILGQKVEFLVSFYNNEISEKSEIFDDQFSVERPDGSNFTLKIRSTKLEDSAMYFCARKRVDRLNTEAFFGQGTRLTVV.

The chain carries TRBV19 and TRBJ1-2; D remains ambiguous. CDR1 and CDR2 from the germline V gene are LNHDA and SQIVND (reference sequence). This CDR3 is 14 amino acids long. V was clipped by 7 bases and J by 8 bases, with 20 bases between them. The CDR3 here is CASTLISQVGGYTF. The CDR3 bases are TGTGCCAGTACCCTGATAAGCCAGGTCGGAGGCTACACCTTC. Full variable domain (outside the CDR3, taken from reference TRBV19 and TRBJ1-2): DGGITQSPKYLFRKEGQNVTLSCEQNLNHDAMYWYRQDPGQGLRLIYYSQIVNDFQKGDIAEGYSVSREKKESFPLTVTSAQKNPTAFYLCASTLISQVGGYTFGSGTRLTVV.

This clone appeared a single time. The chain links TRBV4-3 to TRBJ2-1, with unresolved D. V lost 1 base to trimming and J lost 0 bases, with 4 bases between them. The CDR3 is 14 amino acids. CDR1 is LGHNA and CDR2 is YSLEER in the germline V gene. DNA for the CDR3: TGCGCCAGCAGCCAAGGGAGCTCCTACAATGAGCAGTTCTTC. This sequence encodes CASSQGSSYNEQFF.

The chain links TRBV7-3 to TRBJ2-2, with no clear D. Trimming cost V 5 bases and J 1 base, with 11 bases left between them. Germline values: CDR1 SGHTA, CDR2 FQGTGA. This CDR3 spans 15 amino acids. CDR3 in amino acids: CASSPSAGNTGELFF. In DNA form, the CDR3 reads TGTGCCAGCAGCCCGAGTGCAGGGAACACCGGGGAGCTGTTTTTT.

The CDR3 nucleotides read TGTGCCAGCAGCTTAGTCCCCGGGTTGGAGACCCAGTACTTC. Translation gives CASSLVPGLETQYF. V gene TRBV5-8 combines with J gene TRBJ2-5; D call uncertain. V lost 2 bases to trimming and J lost 5 bases, with 13 bases between them. The length of the CDR3 is 14 residues. CDR1 SGHTS and CDR2 YDEGEE come from the germline V gene.

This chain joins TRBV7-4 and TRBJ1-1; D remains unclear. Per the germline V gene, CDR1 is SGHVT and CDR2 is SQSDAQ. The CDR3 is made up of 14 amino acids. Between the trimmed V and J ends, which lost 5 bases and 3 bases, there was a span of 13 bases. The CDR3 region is CASSTRPEDTEAFF. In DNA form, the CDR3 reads TGTGCCAGCAGCACGCGCCCGGAGGACACTGAAGCTTTCTTT. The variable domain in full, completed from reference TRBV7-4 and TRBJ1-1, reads GAGVSQSPRYKVAKRGRDVALRCDSISGHVTLYWYRQTLGQGSEVLTYSQSDAQRDKSGRPSGRFSAERPERSVSTLKIQRTEQGDSAVYLCASSTRPEDTEAFFGQGTRLTVV.

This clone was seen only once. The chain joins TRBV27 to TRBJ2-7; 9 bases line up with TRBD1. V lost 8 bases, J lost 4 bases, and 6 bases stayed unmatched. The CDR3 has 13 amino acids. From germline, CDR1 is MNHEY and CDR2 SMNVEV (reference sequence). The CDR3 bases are TGTGCCAGCTGGGGGACAGGGTTATACGAGCAGTACTTC. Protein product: CASWGTGLYEQYF.

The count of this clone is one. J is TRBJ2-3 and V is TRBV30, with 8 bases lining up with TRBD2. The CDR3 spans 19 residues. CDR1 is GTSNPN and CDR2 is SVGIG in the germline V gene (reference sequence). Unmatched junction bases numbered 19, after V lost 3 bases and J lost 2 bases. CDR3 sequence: CAWRKRGVLTGGITDTQYF. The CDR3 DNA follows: TGTGCCTGGAGGAAGAGGGGAGTTCTTACGGGAGGGATCACAGATACGCAGTATTTT.

The CDR3: CASSLQGTRTEAFF. CDR3 nucleotide sequence: TGTGCCAGCAGTTTACAGGGGACGAGGACTGAAGCTTTCTTT. The chain couples TRBV27 to TRBJ1-1, with TRBD1 as a possible D gene (6 bases). Germline V gene data show CDR1 as MNHEY and CDR2 as SMNVEV (reference sequence). The length of the CDR3 is 14 residues. Trimming took off 2 bases at V and 5 bases at J, with 12 bases between the two ends.

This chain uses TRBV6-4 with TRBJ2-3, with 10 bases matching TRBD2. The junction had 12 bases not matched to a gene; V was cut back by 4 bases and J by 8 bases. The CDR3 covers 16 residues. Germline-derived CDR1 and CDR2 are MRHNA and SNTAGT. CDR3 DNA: TGTGCCAGCAGTGTTGGAGCGGGGGGGCAAGGATTTACGCAGTATTTT. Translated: CASSVGAGGQGFTQYF.

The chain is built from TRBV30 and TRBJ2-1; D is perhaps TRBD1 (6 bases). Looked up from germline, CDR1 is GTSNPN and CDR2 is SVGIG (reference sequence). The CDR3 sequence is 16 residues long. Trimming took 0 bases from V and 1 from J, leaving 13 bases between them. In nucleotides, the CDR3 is TGTGCCTGGAGTGTAGCCTTGGGGGCTTCCTACAATGAGCAGTTCTTC. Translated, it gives CAWSVALGASYNEQFF.

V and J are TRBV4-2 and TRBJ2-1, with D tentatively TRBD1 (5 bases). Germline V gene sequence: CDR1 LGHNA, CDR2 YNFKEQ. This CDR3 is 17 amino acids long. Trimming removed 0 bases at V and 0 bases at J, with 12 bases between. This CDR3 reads CASSQDSAQASYNEQFF. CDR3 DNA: TGTGCCAGCAGCCAAGATTCAGCACAGGCCTCCTACAATGAGCAGTTCTTC.

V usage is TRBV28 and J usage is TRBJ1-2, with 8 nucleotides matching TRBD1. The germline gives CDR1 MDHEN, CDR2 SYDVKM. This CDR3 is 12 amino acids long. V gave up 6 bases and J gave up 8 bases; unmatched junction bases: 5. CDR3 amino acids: CASRTGVRGYTF. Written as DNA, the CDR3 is TGTGCCAGCAGGACAGGGGTCCGCGGCTACACCTTC.

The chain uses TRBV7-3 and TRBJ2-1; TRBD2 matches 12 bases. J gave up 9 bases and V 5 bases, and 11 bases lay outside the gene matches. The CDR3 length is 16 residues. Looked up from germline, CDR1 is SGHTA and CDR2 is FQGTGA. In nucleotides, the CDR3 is TGTGCCAGCAGCATAAGGACTAGCGGGATGGGTGGTGAGCAGTTCTTC. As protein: CASSIRTSGMGGEQFF.

The CDR3 DNA is TGCGCCAGCAGCTTCCTCTACGAGCAGTACTTC. Translating gives CASSFLYEQYF. The chain is built from TRBV5-1 and TRBJ2-5; D call uncertain. Matching the DNA end better, TRBJ2-7 makes the J call doubtful. Germline V gene data show CDR1 as SGHRS and CDR2 as YFSETQ. The CDR3 runs to 11 residues.